This T cell receptor (beta chain) stems from a study of T-cell reconstitution after alpha-beta-depleted transplantation in children. General observations from the study: The study traced high day-60 TCRbeta diversity in some patients to surviving recipient T cells and thymic progenitors. Counts and diversity of T cells one year after transplant came mostly from newly produced T cells. Expanded graft clones numbering several hundred reportedly gave rise to alpha-beta T cells about two months after transplant.

This CDR3 is built from 16 residues. CDR1 SGDLS and CDR2 YYNGEE come from the germline V gene. Deletions cut 4 bases from V and 4 bases from J, with 21 bases between. This clonotype has a handful of counts. Its antigen is unknown. As it was prepared, the TCRbeta library received unique molecular identifiers. A single record per CDR3 protein comes from TCRdb applying MiXCR to the PCR reads. The sample includes just under 150,000 distinct CDR3 sequences, roughly 8.8% seen only once; the top ten take over 15%. The sequencing used PBMCs, mostly from graft donor cells, collected 180 days after TCRalphabeta/CD19-depleted stem cell transplant. The TCR comes from a female patient younger than 10 who had a stem cell transplant for congenital amegakaryocytic thrombocytopenia, so the T cells may come from the graft donor. The chain is built from TRBV9 and TRBJ2-7, with TRBD2 as a possible D gene (6 bases). The CDR3 DNA sequence: TGTGCCAGCAGCCCTCGACTAGGGGCTTATGAATACGAGCAGTACTTC. Translated, it gives CASSPRLGAYEYEQYF. Full variable domain (rest looked up from reference TRBV9 and TRBJ2-7): DSGVTQTPKHLITATGQRVTLRCSPRSGDLSVYWYQQSLDQGLQFLIQYYNGEERAKGNILERFSAQQFPDLHSELNLSSLELGDSALYFCASSPRLGAYEYEQYFGPGTRLTVT.